This T cell receptor beta chain was identified in a study of blood T cells in healthy people across ages. PCR was performed a second time for about 6 to 11 cycles using a sample-barcoded 5' primer and a J-beta primer mix. Each single sample gave us at least 3 million CDR3-containing paired-end reads. TCRdb processed the 5' RACE reads anew with MiXCR; each CDR3 protein has one entry. The profile shows about 1.4 million distinct CDR3 sequences, approximately 60% of them singletons. As for this clonotype: What it binds is not known.

Whole-study findings and limits: Strong correlation was found linking TCR beta diversity to naive T cell percentage. TCR beta diversity, measured per million T cells, fell in a roughly linear way with age. Higher diversity and more naive CD4+ cells were features of long-lived donors, compared to aged donors.

From germline, CDR1 is SGHTA and CDR2 FQGNSA. Trimming removed 2 bases at V and 6 bases at J, with 14 bases between. This CDR3 has 14 amino acids. The specimen sequenced was blood. The chain employs TRBV7-2 and TRBJ2-7, with D uncertain. The clonotype was recovered from a man aged 18-30 years in good health. CDR3 protein: CASSLNPSLFEQYF. The CDR3 nucleotides read TGTGCCAGCAGCTTAAACCCGTCCCTCTTCGAGCAGTACTTC.